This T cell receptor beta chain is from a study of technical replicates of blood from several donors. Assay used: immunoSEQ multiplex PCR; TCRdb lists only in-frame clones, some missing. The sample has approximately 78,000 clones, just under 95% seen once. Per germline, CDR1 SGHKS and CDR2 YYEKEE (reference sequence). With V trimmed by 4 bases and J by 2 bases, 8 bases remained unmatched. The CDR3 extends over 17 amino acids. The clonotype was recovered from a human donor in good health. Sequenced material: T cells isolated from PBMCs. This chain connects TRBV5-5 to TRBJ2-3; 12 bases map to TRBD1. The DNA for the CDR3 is TGTGCCAGCAGCGGGGACAGGGGGCCACTATCCACAGATACGCAGTATTTT. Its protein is CASSGDRGPLSTDTQYF. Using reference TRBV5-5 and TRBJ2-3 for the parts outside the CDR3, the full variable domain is DAGVTQSPTHLIKTRGQQVTLRCSPISGHKSVSWYQQVLGQGPQFIFQYYEKEERGRGNFPDRFSARQFPNYSSELNVNALLLGDSALYLCASSGDRGPLSTDTQYFGPGTRLTVL.